The 21 T cell receptor beta chains listed next were all sequenced from one sample in a study of cytomegalovirus exposure and HLA in healthy donors. The PCR employed 60 Vbeta primers together with 13 Jbeta primers. TCRdb keeps only in-frame clones here, not all; method: immunoSEQ multiplex PCR. The data show 120,000 to 150,000 clones, over 70% seen once. The sequencing input was PBMCs. The origin of the receptors is a man aged 40-49 years in good health and CMV-seropositive.

The genes are TRBV10-2 and TRBJ2-5; D is perhaps TRBD1 (6 bases). Gene TRBJ2-7 matches the end of the DNA better, so the J call may be wrong. The CDR3 covers 15 residues. Per germline, CDR1 WSHSY and CDR2 SAAADI. The CDR3 DNA reads as TGCGCCAGCAGTGAAAATCCAGGGGAGTTTTTCGAGCAGTACTTC. Translation gives CASSENPGEFFEQYF.

V and J are TRBV7-2 and TRBJ2-7; 7 bases agree with TRBD2. CDR3 length: 17 amino acids. V shed 3 bases and J 3 bases; nucleotides not matched to a gene: 14. Germline loops: CDR1 SGHTA, CDR2 FQGNSA. CDR3 in DNA: TGTGCCAGCAGCTTCCCAGCCGGGGGGATTCTTAGCTACGAGCAGTACTTC. This gives the protein CASSFPAGGILSYEQYF. The whole variable domain, filled in from reference TRBV7-2 and TRBJ2-7, reads GAGVSQSPSNKVTEKGKDVELRCDPISGHTALYWYRQSLGQGLEFLIYFQGNSAPDKSGLPSDRFSAERTGGSVSTLTIQRTQQEDSAVYLCASSFPAGGILSYEQYFGPGTRLTVT.

V and J are TRBV7-8 and TRBJ1-1, with D possibly TRBD1 on 5 matching bases. From germline, CDR1 is SGHVS and CDR2 FQNEAQ. Trimming took 4 bases from V and 4 from J, leaving 16 bases between them. The CDR3 length is 15 residues. The CDR3 bases are TGTGCCAGCAGCTGGGGCCTGGGTATGGCCACTGAAGCTTTCTTT. It encodes CASSWGLGMATEAFF.

Turning to this clone: The junction departs from the called germline gene at one end, perhaps through a read error. The chain combines TRBV7-7 with TRBJ2-3; D is unclear. The CDR3 loop spans 15 amino acids. The germline V gene encodes CDR1 SSHAT and CDR2 FNYEAQ (reference sequence). CDR3: CASSRVALRTDTQYF. The CDR3 coding sequence is TGTGCTAGCAGCCGTGTGGCCCTTCGCACAGATACGCAGTATTTT.

This chain links TRBV29-1 with TRBJ2-6, with 10 nucleotides matching TRBD1. The germline V gene has CDR1 SQVTM and CDR2 ANQGSEA. The CDR3 extends over 16 amino acids. V shed 6 bases, J shed 0 bases, and the junction held 5 bases outside the gene matches. The CDR3, as DNA: TGCAGCGTACGGGACAGGGGTCGCTCTGGGGCCAACGTCCTGACTTTC. It specifies CSVRDRGRSGANVLTF.

V is TRBV5-4 and J is TRBJ2-4; D possibly corresponds to TRBD1 (6 bases). The V gene's germline CDR1 is SGHNT and CDR2 YYREEE (reference sequence). Trimming removed 0 bases at V and 8 bases at J, with 15 bases between. The CDR3 is 15 residues long. The DNA for the CDR3 is TGTGCCAGCAGCTTGGCCGTGGGGGCGGGCGACATTCAGTACTTC. Amino acid sequence: CASSLAVGAGDIQYF.

The chain carries TRBV6-6 and TRBJ1-1; D is perhaps TRBD1 (6 bases). The CDR3 length is 12 residues. Germline V CDR1 and CDR2: MNHNY, SVGAGI (reference sequence). The V end lost 7 bases, the J end lost 1 base, and 7 bases lay between the germline ends. The CDR3 reads CASTQGNTEAFF. CDR3 DNA: TGTGCCAGCACACAGGGGAACACTGAAGCTTTCTTT.

The chain links TRBV5-6 to TRBJ2-1; weak D call: TRBD2 (6 bases). This CDR3 has 13 residues. With 0 bases removed from V and 5 bases from J, the gap between germline ends came to 6 bases. CDR1 is SGHDT, CDR2 YYEEEE, per germline. The CDR3 region is CASSLAGDNEQFF. The CDR3 DNA sequence: TGTGCCAGCAGCTTGGCGGGAGACAATGAGCAGTTCTTC.

The genes are TRBV7-9 and TRBJ2-2; 9 nucleotides agree with TRBD1. CDR1 is SEHNR and CDR2 is FQNEAQ in the germline V gene (reference sequence). V lost 8 bases and J lost 0; bases outside the gene matches: 10. This CDR3 is 17 amino acids long. DNA of the CDR3: TGTGCCAGCCGAGGGGACAGGGAGAAATCGAACACCGGGGAGCTGTTTTTT. Amino acids: CASRGDREKSNTGELFF.

This sequence joins TRBV2 and TRBJ1-5, with 7 bases fitting TRBD1. Trimming at V came to 4 bases and at J to 3 bases, leaving 12 bases not matched to a gene. Germline V gene lookup returns CDR1 SNHLY and CDR2 FYNNEI. The CDR3 has 17 amino acids. Here the CDR3 DNA reads TGTGCCAGCAGTGTAAGACAGGGTCTACTCTACAATCAGCCCCAGCATTTT. Translation: CASSVRQGLLYNQPQHF. Full variable domain (remainder filled in from reference TRBV2 and TRBJ1-5): EPEVTQTPSHQVTQMGQEVILRCVPISNHLYFYWYRQILGQKVEFLVSFYNNEISEKSEIFDDQFSVERPDGSNFTLKIRSTKLEDSAMYFCASSVRQGLLYNQPQHFGDGTRLSIL.

The chain recombines TRBV6-1 with TRBJ2-7; possibly TRBD2 for D (6 bases). This CDR3 is built from 13 residues. CDR1 MNHNS and CDR2 SASEGT come from the germline V gene. The V and J ends lost 4 bases and 9 bases respectively, with 16 bases between them. In DNA, the CDR3 is TGTGCCAGCAGTGTAGCGATGGAGGGAGGGCAGTACTTC. This translates into CASSVAMEGGQYF.

The chain joins TRBV30 to TRBJ1-2, with TRBD1 matching 9 bases. V trimming: 2 bases; J trimming: 7 bases; junction bases outside the gene matches: 14. The CDR3 covers 16 residues. CDR1 GTSNPN and CDR2 SVGIG come from the germline V gene (reference sequence). CDR3 amino acids: CAWSPGTGTGKGGYTF. Written as DNA, the CDR3 is TGTGCCTGGAGTCCCGGAACCGGGACAGGGAAGGGTGGCTACACCTTC.

The chain is built from TRBV28 and TRBJ1-2, with a weak D call TRBD1 (5 bases). This CDR3 is built from 14 residues. Trimming took 7 bases from V and 0 from J, leaving 12 bases between them. Germline V gives CDR1 MDHEN, CDR2 SYDVKM. This CDR3 reads CASTPGGPNYGYTF. The CDR3 region has the DNA TGTGCCAGCACTCCCGGGGGACCTAACTATGGCTACACCTTC.

The chain joins TRBV6-1 to TRBJ2-1; 14 positions agree with TRBD2. This CDR3 is 19 amino acids long. Germline lookup yields CDR1 MNHNS and CDR2 SASEGT. V trimming: 2 bases; J trimming: 6 bases; junction bases outside the gene matches: 12. CDR3 sequence: CASSERVRRGTSGGNEQFF. The CDR3 region has the DNA TGTGCCAGCAGTGAACGGGTACGCCGTGGGACTAGCGGGGGCAATGAGCAGTTCTTC.

This clone was seen just once. The V and J genes are TRBV28 and TRBJ2-7; no clear D gene. The V gene lost 3 bases and the J gene lost 9 bases, with 12 bases spanning the gap. In germline, CDR1 is MDHEN, CDR2 SYDVKM. The CDR3 covers 12 residues. The CDR3 region is CASSLALKWQYF. In DNA form, the CDR3 reads TGTGCCAGCAGTTTGGCCCTTAAGTGGCAGTACTTC.

The chain is built from TRBV2 and TRBJ2-1; 8 nucleotides agree with TRBD2. J gave up 2 bases and V 5 bases, and 5 bases lay outside the gene matches. The CDR3 loop spans 15 amino acids. Per germline, CDR1 SNHLY and CDR2 FYNNEI. CDR3 region: CASSSGGNAYNEQFF. Written as DNA, the CDR3 is TGTGCCAGCAGTTCGGGGGGGAATGCCTACAATGAGCAGTTCTTC.

The J gene is TRBJ2-1, the V gene TRBV27; TRBD1 matches 8 bases. Germline V gene sequence: CDR1 MNHEY, CDR2 SMNVEV (reference sequence). This CDR3 region has 18 residues. The V segment lost 5 bases and the J segment 4 bases; nucleotides outside the gene matches: 16. In DNA, the CDR3 is TGTGCCAGCAGTAAGATACGGACAGGGAACCTCCCGTACAATGAGCAGTTCTTC. Translated: CASSKIRTGNLPYNEQFF.

This sequence joins TRBV7-2 and TRBJ1-2; maybe TRBD1 (5 bases). Trimming removed 5 bases from V and 4 bases from J, with 11 bases in between. Germline V lookup: CDR1 SGHTA, CDR2 FQGNSA. The CDR3 totals 13 residues. The CDR3 reads CASSLRDSYGYTF. The DNA of the CDR3 is TGTGCCAGCAGCCTCAGGGATTCCTATGGCTACACCTTC.

This rearrangement joins TRBV4-2 to TRBJ2-5; 9 bases match TRBD2. CDR1 is LGHNA, CDR2 YNFKEQ, per germline. The CDR3 length is 17 residues. V lost 5 bases and J lost 2; bases outside the gene matches: 12. The CDR3 DNA is TGTGCCAGCAGCTCTTACATAGCGGGGGAGGGGCAAGAGACCCAGTACTTC. Translation gives CASSSYIAGEGQETQYF.

The CDR3 DNA is TGTGCCAGCAGTAACAGGGTTAACACTGAAGCTTTCTTT. This translates into CASSNRVNTEAFF. The chain is built from TRBV27 and TRBJ1-1, with D perhaps TRBD1 (6 bases). This CDR3 region has 13 residues. Trimming stripped 5 bases from V and 2 bases from J, with 9 bases between. Germline lookup yields CDR1 MNHEY and CDR2 SMNVEV (reference sequence).

The V gene is TRBV27, the J gene TRBJ2-1, with 7 bases aligning to TRBD1. Germline CDR1 and CDR2: MNHEY and SMNVEV (reference sequence). J was trimmed by 9 bases and V by 3 bases; bases with no gene match: 8. The CDR3 loop spans 14 amino acids. CDR3 nucleotides: TGTGCCAGCAGTTTCAAAAAAGGGGGCATTGAGCAGTTCTTC. This encodes CASSFKKGGIEQFF.